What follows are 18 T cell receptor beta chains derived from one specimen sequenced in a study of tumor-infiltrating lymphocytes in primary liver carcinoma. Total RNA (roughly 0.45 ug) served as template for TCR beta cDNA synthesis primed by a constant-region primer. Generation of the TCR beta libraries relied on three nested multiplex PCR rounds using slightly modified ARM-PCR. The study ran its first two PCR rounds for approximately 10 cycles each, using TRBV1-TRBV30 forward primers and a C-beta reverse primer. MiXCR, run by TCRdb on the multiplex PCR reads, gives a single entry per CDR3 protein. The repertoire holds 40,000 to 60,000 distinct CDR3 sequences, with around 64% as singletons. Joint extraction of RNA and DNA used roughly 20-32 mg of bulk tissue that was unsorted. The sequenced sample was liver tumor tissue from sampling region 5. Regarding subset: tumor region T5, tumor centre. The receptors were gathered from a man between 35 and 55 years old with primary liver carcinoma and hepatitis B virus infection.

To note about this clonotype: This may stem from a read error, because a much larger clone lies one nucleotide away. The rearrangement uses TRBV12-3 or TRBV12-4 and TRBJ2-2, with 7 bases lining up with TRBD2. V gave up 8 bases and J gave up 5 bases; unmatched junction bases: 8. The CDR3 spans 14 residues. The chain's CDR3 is CASFLSGGTGELFF. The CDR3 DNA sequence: TGTGCCAGCTTCTTGTCCGGGGGGACCGGGGAGCTGTTTTTT.

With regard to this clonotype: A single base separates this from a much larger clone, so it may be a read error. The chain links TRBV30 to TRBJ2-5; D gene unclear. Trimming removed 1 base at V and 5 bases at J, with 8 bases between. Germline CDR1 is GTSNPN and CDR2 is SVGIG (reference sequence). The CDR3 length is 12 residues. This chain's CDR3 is CAWSAGVETQYF. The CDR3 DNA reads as TGTGCCTGGAGTGCGGGTGTGGAGACCCAGTACTTC.

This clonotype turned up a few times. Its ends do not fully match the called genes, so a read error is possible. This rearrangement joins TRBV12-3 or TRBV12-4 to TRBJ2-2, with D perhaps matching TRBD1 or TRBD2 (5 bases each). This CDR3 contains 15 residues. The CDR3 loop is CASSPGTGNIGELFF. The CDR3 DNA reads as TGTGCCAGTAGCCCCGGGACGGGTAACATCGGGGAGCTGTTTTTT.

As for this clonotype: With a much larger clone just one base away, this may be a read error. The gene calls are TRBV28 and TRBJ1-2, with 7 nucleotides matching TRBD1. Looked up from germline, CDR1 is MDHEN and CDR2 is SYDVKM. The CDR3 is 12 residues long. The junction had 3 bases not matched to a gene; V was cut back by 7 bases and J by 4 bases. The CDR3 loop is CASKGQTYGYTF. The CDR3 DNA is TGTGCCAGCAAGGGACAGACCTATGGCTACACCTTC.

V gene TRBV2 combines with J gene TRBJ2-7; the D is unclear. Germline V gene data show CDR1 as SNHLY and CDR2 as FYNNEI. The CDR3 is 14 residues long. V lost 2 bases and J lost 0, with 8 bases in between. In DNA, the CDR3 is TGTGCCAGCAGTGAATTTCACAACTCCTACGAGCAGTACTTC. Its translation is CASSEFHNSYEQYF.

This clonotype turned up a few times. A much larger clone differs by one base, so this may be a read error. The CDR3 here is CAWSVGAYVYTF. CDR3 DNA sequence: TGTGCCTGGAGTGTCGGGGCATATGTCTACACCTTC. The chain is built from TRBV30 and TRBJ1-2; TRBD1 is a possible D gene (5 bases). The germline V gene has CDR1 GTSNPN and CDR2 SVGIG (reference sequence). This CDR3 region has 12 residues.

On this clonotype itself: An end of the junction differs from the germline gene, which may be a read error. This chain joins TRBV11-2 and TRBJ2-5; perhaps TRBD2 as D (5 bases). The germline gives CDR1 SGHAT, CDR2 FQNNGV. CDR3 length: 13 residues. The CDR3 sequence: CANSLDFLEAQYF. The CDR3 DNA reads TGTGCCAACAGCTTAGATTTTCTGGAGGCTCAGTACTTT.

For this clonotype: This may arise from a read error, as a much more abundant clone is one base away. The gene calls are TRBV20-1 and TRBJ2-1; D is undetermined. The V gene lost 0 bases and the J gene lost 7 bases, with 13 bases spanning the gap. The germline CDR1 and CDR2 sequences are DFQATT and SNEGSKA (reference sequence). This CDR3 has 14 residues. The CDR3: CSARDGLASNEQFF. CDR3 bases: TGCAGTGCTAGAGATGGTCTGGCGTCGAATGAGCAGTTCTTC.

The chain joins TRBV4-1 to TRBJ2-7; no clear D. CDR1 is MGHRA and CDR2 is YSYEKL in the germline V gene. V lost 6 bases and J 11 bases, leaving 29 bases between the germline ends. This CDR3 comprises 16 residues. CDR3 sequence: CASSPDRSSRPYDEYF. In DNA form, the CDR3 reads TGCGCCAGCAGTCCCGACCGGTCGAGCAGACCTTACGATGAGTACTTC.

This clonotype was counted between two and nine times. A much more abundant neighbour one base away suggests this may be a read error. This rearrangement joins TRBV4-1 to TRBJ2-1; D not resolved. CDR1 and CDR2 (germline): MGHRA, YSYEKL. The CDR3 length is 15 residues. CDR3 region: CASSQDPGPHNEPFF. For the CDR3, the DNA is TGCGCCAGCAGCCAAGATCCCGGCCCACACAATGAGCCGTTCTTC.

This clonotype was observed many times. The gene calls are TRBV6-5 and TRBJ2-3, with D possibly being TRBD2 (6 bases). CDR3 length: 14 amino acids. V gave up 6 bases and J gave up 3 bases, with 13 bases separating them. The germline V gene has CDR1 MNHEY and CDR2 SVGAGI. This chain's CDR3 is CASSSSRGTDTQYF. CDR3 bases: TGTGCCAGCAGCTCCTCCCGGGGGACAGATACGCAGTATTTT.

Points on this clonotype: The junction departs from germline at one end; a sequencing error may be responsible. The CDR3 nucleotides are TGTGCCACCAGATCCCGAGACTCGGCCCACCAAGAGACCCAGTGTTTC. This translates into CATRSRDSAHQETQCF. The chain uses TRBV11-2 and TRBJ2-5; D unresolved. CDR1 SGHAT and CDR2 FQNNGV come from the germline V gene. CDR3 length: 16 amino acids. The variable domain in full, completed from reference TRBV11-2 and TRBJ2-5, reads EAGVAQSPRYKIIEKRQSVAFWCNPISGHATLYWYQQILGQGPKLLIQFQNNGVVDDSQLPKDRFSAERLKGVDSTLKIQPAKLEDSAVYLCATRSRDSAHQETQCFGPGTRLLVL.

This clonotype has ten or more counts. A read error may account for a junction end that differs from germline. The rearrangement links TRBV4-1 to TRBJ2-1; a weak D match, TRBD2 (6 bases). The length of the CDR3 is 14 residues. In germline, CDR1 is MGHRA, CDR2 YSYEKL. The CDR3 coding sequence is TGCGCCAGCAGCCAAAGCTCTATTGGGAGGCCAAGGGTCTTC. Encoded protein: CASSQSSIGRPRVF.

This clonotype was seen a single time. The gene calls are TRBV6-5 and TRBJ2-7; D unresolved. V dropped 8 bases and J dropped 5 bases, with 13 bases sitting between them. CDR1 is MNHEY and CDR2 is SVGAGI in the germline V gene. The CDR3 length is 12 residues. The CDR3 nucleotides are TGTGCCAGCTGGTCCTTCCCGGACGAGCAGTACTTC. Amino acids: CASWSFPDEQYF.

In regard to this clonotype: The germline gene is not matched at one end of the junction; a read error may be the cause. DNA of the CDR3: TGTGCCAGCAGCTACCGAGTAGAGTATAGCAACCAGCCCCGGCATTTT. Translating it yields CASSYRVEYSNQPRHF. This chain uses TRBV6-6 with TRBJ1-5; no definite D call. Germline CDR1 MNHNY, CDR2 SVGAGI (reference sequence). The CDR3 has 16 residues.

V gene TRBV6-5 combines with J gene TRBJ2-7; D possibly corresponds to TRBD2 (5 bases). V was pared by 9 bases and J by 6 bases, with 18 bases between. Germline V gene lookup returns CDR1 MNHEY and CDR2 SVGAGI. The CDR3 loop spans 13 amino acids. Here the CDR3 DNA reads TGTGCCAGTAACTCGGAAGGGAGAACCGAGCAGTACTTC. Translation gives CASNSEGRTEQYF.

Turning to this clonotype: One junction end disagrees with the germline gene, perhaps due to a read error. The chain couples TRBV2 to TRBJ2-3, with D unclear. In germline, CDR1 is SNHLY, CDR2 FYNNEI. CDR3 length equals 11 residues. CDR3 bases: TGTGCCAACAGTATAGTGGATACGCAGTATTTT. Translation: CANSIVDTQYF.

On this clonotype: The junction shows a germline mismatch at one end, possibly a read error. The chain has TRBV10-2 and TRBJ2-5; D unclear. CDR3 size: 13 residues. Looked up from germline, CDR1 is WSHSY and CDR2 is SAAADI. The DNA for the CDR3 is TGCGCCATCAGTGAGGCAAGGTTGGAGACCCAGTGCTTC. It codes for CAISEARLETQCF.